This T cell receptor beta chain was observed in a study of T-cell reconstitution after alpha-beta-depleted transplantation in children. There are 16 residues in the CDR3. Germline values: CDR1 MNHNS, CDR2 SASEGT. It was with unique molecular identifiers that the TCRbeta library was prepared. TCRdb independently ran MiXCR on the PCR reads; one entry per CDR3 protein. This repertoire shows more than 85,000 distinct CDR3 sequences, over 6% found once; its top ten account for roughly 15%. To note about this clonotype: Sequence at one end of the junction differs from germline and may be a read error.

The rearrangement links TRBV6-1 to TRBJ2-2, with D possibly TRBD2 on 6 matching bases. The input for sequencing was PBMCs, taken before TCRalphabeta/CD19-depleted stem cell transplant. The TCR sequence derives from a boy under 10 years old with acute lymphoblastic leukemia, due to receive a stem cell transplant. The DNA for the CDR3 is TGTGCCAGCAGTCGGCGGGGCCTCGCGAACAGCGGGGAGCTGTTTTTT. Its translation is CASSRRGLANSGELFF.